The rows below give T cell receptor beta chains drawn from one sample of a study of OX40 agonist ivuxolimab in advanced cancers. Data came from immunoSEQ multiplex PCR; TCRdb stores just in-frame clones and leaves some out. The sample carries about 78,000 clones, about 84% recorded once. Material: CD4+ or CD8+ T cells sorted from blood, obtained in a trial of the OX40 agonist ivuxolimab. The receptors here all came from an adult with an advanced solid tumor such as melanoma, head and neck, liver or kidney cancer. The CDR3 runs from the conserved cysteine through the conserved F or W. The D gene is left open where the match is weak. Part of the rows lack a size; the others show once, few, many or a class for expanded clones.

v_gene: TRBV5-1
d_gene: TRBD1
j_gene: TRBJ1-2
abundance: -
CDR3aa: CASSLQGLGSEYGYTF
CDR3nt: TGCGCCAGCAGCTTACAGGGGTTAGGATCCGAGTATGGCTACACCTTC

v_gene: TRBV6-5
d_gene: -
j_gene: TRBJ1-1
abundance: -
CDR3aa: CASSYSWAQNTEAFF
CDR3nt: TGTGCCAGCAGTTACTCTTGGGCTCAGAACACTGAAGCTTTCTTT

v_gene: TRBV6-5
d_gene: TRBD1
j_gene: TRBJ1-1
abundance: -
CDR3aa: CASSWGTVNTEAFF
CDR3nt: TGTGCCAGCAGTTGGGGGACAGTTAACACTGAAGCTTTCTTT

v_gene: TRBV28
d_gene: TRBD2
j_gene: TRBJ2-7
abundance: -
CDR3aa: CASSPTSGSIGYEQYF
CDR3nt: TGTGCCAGCAGCCCCACTAGCGGGAGCATCGGCTACGAGCAGTACTTC

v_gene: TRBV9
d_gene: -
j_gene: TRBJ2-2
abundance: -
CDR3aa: CASSVLASGELFF
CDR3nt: TGTGCCAGCAGCGTCTTGGCTTCCGGGGAGCTGTTTTTT

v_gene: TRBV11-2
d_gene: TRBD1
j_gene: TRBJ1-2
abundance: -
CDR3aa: CASSSLRTGGAYGYTF
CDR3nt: TGTGCCAGCAGCTCGTTACGGACAGGGGGCGCCTATGGCTACACCTTC

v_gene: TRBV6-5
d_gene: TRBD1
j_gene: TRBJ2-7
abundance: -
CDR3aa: CASSYPGTGTAEQYF
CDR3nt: TGTGCCAGCAGTTATCCCGGGACAGGGACGGCAGAGCAGTACTTC

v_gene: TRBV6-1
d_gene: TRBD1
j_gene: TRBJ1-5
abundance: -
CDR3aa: CASKDRGLRNQPQHF
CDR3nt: TGTGCCAGCAAAGACAGGGGGCTGCGCAATCAGCCCCAGCATTTT

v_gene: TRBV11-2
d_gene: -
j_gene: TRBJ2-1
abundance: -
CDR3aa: CASSLDGGSAGNEQFF
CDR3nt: TGTGCCAGCAGCTTAGATGGGGGGTCCGCAGGCAATGAGCAGTTCTTC

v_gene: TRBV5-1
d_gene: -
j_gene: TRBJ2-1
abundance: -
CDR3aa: CASSPGLFYNEQFF
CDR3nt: TGCGCCAGCAGCCCGGGACTTTTCTACAATGAGCAGTTCTTC

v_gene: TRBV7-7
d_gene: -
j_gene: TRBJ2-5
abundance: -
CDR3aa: CASSLLPRPQETQYF
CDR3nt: TGTGCCAGCAGCTTACTACCGAGGCCCCAAGAGACCCAGTACTTC

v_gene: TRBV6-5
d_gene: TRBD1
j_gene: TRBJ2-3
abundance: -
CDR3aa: CASGDRAGTDTQYF
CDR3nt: TGTGCCAGTGGAGACAGGGCTGGCACAGATACGCAGTATTTT

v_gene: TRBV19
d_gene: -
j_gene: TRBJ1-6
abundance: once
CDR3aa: CASSISRRDRGSPLHF
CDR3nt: TGTGCCAGTAGTATATCTCGACGGGACCGGGGTTCACCCCTCCACTTT

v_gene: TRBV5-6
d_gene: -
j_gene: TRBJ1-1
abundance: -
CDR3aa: CASVQTERNTEAFF
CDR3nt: TGTGCCAGCGTCCAGACAGAGAGGAACACTGAAGCTTTCTTT

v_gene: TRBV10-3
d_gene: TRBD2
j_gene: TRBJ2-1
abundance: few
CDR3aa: CAISGGGNEQFF
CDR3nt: TGTGCCATCAGTGGCGGGGGGAATGAGCAGTTCTTC

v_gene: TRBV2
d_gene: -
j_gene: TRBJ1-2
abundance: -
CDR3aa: CASSGDTNYGYTF
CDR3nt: TGTGCCAGCAGCGGGGACACTAACTATGGCTACACCTTC

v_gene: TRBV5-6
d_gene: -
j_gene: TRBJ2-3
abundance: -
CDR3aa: CASSLVFVDTQYF
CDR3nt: TGTGCCAGCAGCTTGGTCTTTGTCGATACGCAGTATTTT

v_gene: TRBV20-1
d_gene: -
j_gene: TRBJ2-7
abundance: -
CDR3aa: CSARDSYEQYF
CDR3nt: TGCAGTGCTAGAGACTCCTACGAGCAGTACTTC

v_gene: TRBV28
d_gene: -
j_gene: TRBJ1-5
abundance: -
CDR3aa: CASSFGRGEQPQHF
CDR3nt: TGTGCCAGCAGTTTTGGGAGGGGTGAACAGCCCCAGCATTTT

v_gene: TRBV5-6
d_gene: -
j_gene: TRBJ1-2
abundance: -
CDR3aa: CASTLQGSNGYTF
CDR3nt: TGTGCCAGCACCCTTCAAGGCTCAAATGGCTACACCTTC

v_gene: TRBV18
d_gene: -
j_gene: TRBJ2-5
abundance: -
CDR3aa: CASSPGAQRETQYF
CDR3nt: TGTGCCAGCTCACCGGGGGCACAGAGGGAGACCCAGTACTTC

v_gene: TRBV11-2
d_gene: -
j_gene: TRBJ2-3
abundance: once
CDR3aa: CASSRAGGAGTDTQYF
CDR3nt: TGTGCCAGCAGCAGGGCCGGCGGGGCCGGCACAGATACGCAGTATTTT

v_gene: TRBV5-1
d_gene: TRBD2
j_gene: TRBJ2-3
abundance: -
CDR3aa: CASSFSGRRSTDTQYF
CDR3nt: TGCGCCAGCAGCTTTAGCGGGAGAAGGAGCACAGATACGCAGTATTTT

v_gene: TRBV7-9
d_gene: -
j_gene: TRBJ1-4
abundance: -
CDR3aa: CASSARGPATNEKLFF
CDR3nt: TGTGCCAGCAGCGCCCGGGGCCCTGCAACTAATGAAAAACTGTTTTTT

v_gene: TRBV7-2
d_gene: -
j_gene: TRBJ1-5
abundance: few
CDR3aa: CASSLGLSSNQPQHF
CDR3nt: TGTGCCAGCAGCTTAGGACTGAGTAGCAATCAGCCCCAGCATTTT

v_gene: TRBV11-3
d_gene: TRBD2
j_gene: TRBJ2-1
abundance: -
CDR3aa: CASSLNMGLAGNEQFF
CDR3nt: TGTGCCAGCAGCTTAAATATGGGGCTAGCGGGAAACGAGCAGTTCTTC

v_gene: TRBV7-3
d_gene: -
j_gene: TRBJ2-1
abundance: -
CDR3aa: CASSLWGSYNEQFF
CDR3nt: TGTGCCAGCAGCTTATGGGGATCCTACAATGAGCAGTTCTTC

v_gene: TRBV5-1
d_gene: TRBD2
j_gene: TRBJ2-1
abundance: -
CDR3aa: CASSLATSGGRNEQFF
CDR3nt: TGCGCCAGCAGCTTGGCCACTAGCGGGGGGAGAAATGAGCAGTTCTTC

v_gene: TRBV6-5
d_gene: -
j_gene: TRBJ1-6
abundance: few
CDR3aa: CASSPLVRSYSPLHF
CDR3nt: TGTGCCAGCAGTCCCCTCGTCAGGTCGTACTCACCCCTCCACTTT

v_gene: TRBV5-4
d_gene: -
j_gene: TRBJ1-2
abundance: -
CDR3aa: CASSLLGTFYGYTF
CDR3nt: TGTGCCAGCAGCTTGCTGGGGACTTTCTATGGCTACACCTTC

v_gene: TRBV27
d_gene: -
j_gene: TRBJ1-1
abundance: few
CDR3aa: CASMRNTEAFF
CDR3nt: TGTGCCAGCATGAGGAACACTGAAGCTTTCTTT